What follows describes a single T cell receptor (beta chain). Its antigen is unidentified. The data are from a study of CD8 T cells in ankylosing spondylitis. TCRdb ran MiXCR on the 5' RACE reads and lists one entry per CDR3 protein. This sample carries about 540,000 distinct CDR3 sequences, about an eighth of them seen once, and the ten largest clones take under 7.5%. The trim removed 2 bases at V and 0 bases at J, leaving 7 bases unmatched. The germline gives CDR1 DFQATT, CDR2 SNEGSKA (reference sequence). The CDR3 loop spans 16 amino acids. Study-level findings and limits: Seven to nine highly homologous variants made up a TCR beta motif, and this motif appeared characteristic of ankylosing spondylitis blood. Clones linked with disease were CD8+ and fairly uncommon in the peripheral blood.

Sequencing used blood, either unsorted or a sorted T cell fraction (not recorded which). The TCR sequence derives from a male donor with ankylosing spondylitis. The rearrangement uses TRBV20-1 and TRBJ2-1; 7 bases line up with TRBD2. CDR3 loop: CSARHLRTSSYNEQFF. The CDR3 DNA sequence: TGCAGTGCTAGACACCTAAGGACTAGCTCCTACAATGAGCAGTTCTTC.